This TCR beta chain was found in a study of blood T cell repertoires in COVID-19. Overall study context: Sites in the United States, Italy and Spain provided acute and convalescent COVID-19 samples. PBMCs, B-cell-depleted T cells, or T cells were the source of the cDNA or gDNA that made up the material.

In the original workflow: Amplification from reference gene primers served as the basis for estimated nucleated cell counts. Measured with immunoSEQ multiplex PCR; TCRdb has only the in-frame clones, and not every one. That table gives V, J and clone size, and the DNA gave D and trimming. In the table there are under 300,000 clones, over 75% of which are singletons. The V gene lost 5 bases and the J gene lost 7 bases, with 6 bases spanning the gap. This CDR3 contains 11 residues. The V gene's germline CDR1 is SEHNR and CDR2 FQNEAQ (reference sequence). This sequence joins TRBV7-9 and TRBJ2-1; no clear D gene. The receptor was derived from a woman aged 40-49 years who had recovered from COVID-19. Sequencing was done on a sample of peripheral blood. Here the CDR3 DNA reads TGTGCCAGCAGCCTCGGGAATGAGCAGTTCTTC. Its protein product is CASSLGNEQFF. Drawing the rest from reference TRBV7-9 and TRBJ2-1, the complete variable domain is DTGVSQNPRHKITKRGQNVTFRCDPISEHNRLYWYRQTLGQGPEFLTYFQNEAQLEKSRLLSDRFSAERPKGSFSTLEIQRTEQGDSAMYLCASSLGNEQFFGPGTRLTVL.